Following are 3 T cell receptor beta chains from one sample sequenced in a study of post-analysis software for immune sequencing data. Notes on the study in general: Controls showed lower frequencies than patients for four to six TRBV segments, and TRBV5-6, TRBV5-1 and TRBV20-1 were among these.

Their antigen targets remain unknown. The TCR beta cDNA libraries carried unique molecular identifiers. One entry per CDR3 protein, called by TCRdb with MiXCR from the PCR reads. The table lists roughly 730,000 distinct CDR3 sequences, less than 35% of them singletons, with around 0.55% in the top ten. Specimen: blood. These receptors all come from a girl aged 10 to 17 with multiple sclerosis.

This clonotype was recorded many times. This chain uses TRBV29-1 with TRBJ2-7; D not certain. With 2 bases removed from V and 7 bases from J, the gap between germline ends came to 15 bases. CDR1 SQVTM and CDR2 ANQGSEA come from the germline V gene. The CDR3 runs 13 residues. CDR3 sequence reads: CSVEPVEAGEQYF. The CDR3 coding sequence is TGCAGCGTTGAACCCGTAGAAGCCGGGGAGCAGTACTTC.

Only a few counts were recorded for this clonotype. The chain couples TRBV7-9 to TRBJ2-3; TRBD1 is a possible D gene (5 bases). CDR3 length: 17 amino acids. Per germline, CDR1 SEHNR and CDR2 FQNEAQ (reference sequence). V lost 7 bases, J lost 11 bases, and 31 bases lay in between. Here the CDR3 DNA reads TGTGCCAGCAACCCTACCCGAGGTCCCGTCGGCCAGGGTGTGCAGTATTTT. Protein product: CASNPTRGPVGQGVQYF.

Remarks on this clonotype: This sequence may be a read error, since a much larger clone differs from it by one base. The V and J genes are TRBV29-1 and TRBJ2-1, with D perhaps given as TRBD1 or TRBD2 (5 bases each). Germline loops: CDR1 SQVTM, CDR2 ANQGSEA. With 7 bases removed from V and 0 bases from J, the gap between germline ends came to 25 bases. The CDR3 runs to 18 residues. Written as DNA, the CDR3 is TGCAGCGCTACATCCGGGACCCGGGGTCGGGGCTCCTACAATGAGCAGTTCTTC. This codes for CSATSGTRGRGSYNEQFF.